Sequencing of this T cell receptor beta chain was carried out in a study of T cell responses to AZD1222 COVID-19 vaccine. In the study overall: Second doses were pooled across both intervals (about 4 or about 12 weeks). General study points: Compared with day 0, the breadth and depth of the Spike-specific TCR repertoire rose significantly after two doses of AZD1222.

With regard to this clone: The target antigen is unknown.

The length of the CDR3 is 15 residues. Germline V gives CDR1 SNHLY, CDR2 FYNNEI. The V and J ends lost 1 base and 7 bases respectively, with 13 bases between them. The repertoire was sequenced with immunoSEQ multiplex PCR; TCRdb's copy has only in-frame clones and lacks some. The repertoire holds 95,000 to 150,000 clones, with around 85% as singletons. V and J are TRBV2 and TRBJ1-4; the D is unclear. The receptor comes from an adult in good health. Here the sequenced sample was peripheral blood, taken on day 0 of AZD1222 vaccination. The CDR3, as DNA: TGTGCCAGCAGTGAAGTCCGTGGTACGACTGAAAAACTGTTTTTT. Protein sequence: CASSEVRGTTEKLFF.